Each of the 32 T cell receptor beta chains below was sequenced from the same sample in a study of cytomegalovirus exposure and HLA in healthy donors. Libraries were prepared by immunoSEQ multiplex PCR; TCRdb keeps only in-frame clonotypes and omits some of them. The data hold 120,000 or so clones, with approximately 89% observed a single time. The material sequenced was PBMCs. These receptors were collected from a woman aged 18-35 years in good health and CMV-seronegative.

This rearrangement joins TRBV4-3 to TRBJ2-7; 9 nucleotides line up with TRBD2. With 0 bases clipped from V and 3 bases from J, the junction kept 6 bases outside the gene matches. CDR3 length: 16 residues. Germline CDR1 LGHNA, CDR2 YSLEER. The chain's CDR3 is CASSQDSGSGSYEQYF. The CDR3 nucleotides read TGCGCCAGCAGCCAAGACTCAGGTAGCGGGAGCTACGAGCAGTACTTC.

The chain has TRBV11-2 and TRBJ1-1; 12 nucleotides line up with TRBD1. The CDR3 consists of 17 residues. The V and J ends lost 1 base and 7 bases, in that order; junction bases with no gene match: 10. Germline V gene data show CDR1 as SGHAT and CDR2 as FQNNGV. This CDR3 reads CASSLGPAGTGGFEAFF. The DNA of the CDR3 is TGTGCCAGCAGCTTAGGCCCCGCCGGGACAGGGGGCTTTGAAGCTTTCTTT.

This chain links TRBV20-1 with TRBJ1-1; the D is unclear. Germline CDR1 reads DFQATT; CDR2 reads SNEGSKA (reference sequence). The CDR3 has 11 residues. DNA of the CDR3: TGCAGCCCAGGTATGAACACTGAAGCTTTCTTT. This codes for CSPGMNTEAFF.

This chain uses TRBV5-1 with TRBJ2-1; 9 bases are a match to TRBD2. CDR3 length: 15 amino acids. CDR1 SGHRS and CDR2 YFSETQ come from the germline V gene. J was trimmed by 7 bases and V by 1 base; bases with no gene match: 6. In DNA form, the CDR3 reads TGCGCCAGCAGCTTGAGCGGGGGGCCGGGGAATGAGCAGTTCTTC. Protein sequence: CASSLSGGPGNEQFF.

This rearrangement joins TRBV9 to TRBJ1-4; 10 bases agree with TRBD1. This CDR3 has 15 residues. Germline CDR1 and CDR2: SGDLS and YYNGEE. V dropped 0 bases and J dropped 8; count of bases not matched to a gene: 4. Here the CDR3 reads CASSVDGTGVEKLFF. As DNA, the CDR3 is TGTGCCAGCAGCGTAGACGGGACAGGGGTAGAAAAACTGTTTTTT. Filled out from reference TRBV9 and TRBJ1-4, the complete variable domain reads DSGVTQTPKHLITATGQRVTLRCSPRSGDLSVYWYQQSLDQGLQFLIQYYNGEERAKGNILERFSAQQFPDLHSELNLSSLELGDSALYFCASSVDGTGVEKLFFGSGTQLSVL.

This clone was recorded once. CDR3 in DNA: TGTGCCAGTAGCGACAGGGCACGGGATGAAAAACTGTTTTTT. It specifies CASSDRARDEKLFF. J is TRBJ1-4 and V is TRBV19; 7 bases are shared with TRBD1. Germline V gene data show CDR1 as LNHDA and CDR2 as SQIVND (reference sequence). Trimming at V came to 6 bases and at J to 6 bases, leaving 7 bases not matched to a gene. The CDR3 has 14 amino acids.

The CDR3 spells CASSPGTDTGELFF. For the CDR3, the DNA is TGTGCCAGCAGCCCAGGGACAGACACCGGGGAGCTGTTTTTT. The genes are TRBV7-8 and TRBJ2-2; 7 nucleotides match TRBD1. Germline CDR1 is SGHVS and CDR2 is FQNEAQ. Trimming at V came to 5 bases and at J to 3 bases, leaving 3 bases not matched to a gene. The CDR3 is 14 amino acids. The variable domain in full, completed from reference TRBV7-8 and TRBJ2-2, reads GAGVSQSPRYKVAKRGQDVALRCDPISGHVSLFWYQQALGQGPEFLTYFQNEAQLDKSGLPSDRFFAERPEGSVSTLKIQRTQQEDSAVYLCASSPGTDTGELFFGEGSRLTVL.

This rearrangement joins TRBV9 to TRBJ2-2; possibly TRBD2 for D (5 bases). V shed 3 bases and J shed 1 base, with 13 bases lying between them. The length of the CDR3 is 16 residues. The germline V gene has CDR1 SGDLS and CDR2 YYNGEE. The CDR3 DNA follows: TGTGCCAGCAGCGATCCTCTTGCGGGGAACACCGGGGAGCTGTTTTTT. Amino acids: CASSDPLAGNTGELFF.

The chain has TRBV19 and TRBJ1-1, with D perhaps TRBD1 (6 bases). V lost 9 bases, J lost 0 bases, and 11 bases lay in between. CDR1 and CDR2 (germline): LNHDA, SQIVND (reference sequence). This CDR3 region has 13 residues. The CDR3 sequence: CASSRGLNTEAFF. CDR3 coding DNA: TGTGCCAGCAGCAGGGGTCTGAACACTGAAGCTTTCTTT.

V is TRBV2 and J is TRBJ1-1, with TRBD1 as a possible D gene (6 bases). Germline V gene data show CDR1 as SNHLY and CDR2 as FYNNEI. This CDR3 comprises 11 residues. V lost 8 bases and J lost 8, with 12 bases in between. CDR3: CASLTGTEAFF. CDR3 DNA sequence: TGTGCCAGCCTAACGGGGACAGAAGCTTTCTTT.

The rearrangement uses TRBV19 and TRBJ1-5; D unresolved. V was shortened by 6 bases and J by 1 base, with 10 bases between the two germline ends. This CDR3 has 14 residues. From germline, CDR1 is LNHDA and CDR2 SQIVND (reference sequence). The DNA for the CDR3 is TGTGCCAGTAGAAGTTCAGGCAGCAATCAGCCCCAGCATTTT. Amino acid sequence: CASRSSGSNQPQHF.

The chain combines TRBV2 with TRBJ2-1; the D is unclear. The CDR3 runs to 13 residues. Germline values: CDR1 SNHLY, CDR2 FYNNEI. V lost 7 bases and J lost 3, with 10 bases in between. In nucleotides, the CDR3 is TGTGCCAGCATTCAGACAAACTACAATGAGCAGTTCTTC. Translation gives CASIQTNYNEQFF.

The chain combines TRBV13 with TRBJ2-1, with TRBD2 matching over 12 bases. This CDR3 is 15 amino acids long. Germline CDR1 is PRHDT and CDR2 is FYEKMQ (reference sequence). V shed 4 bases and J 2 bases; nucleotides not matched to a gene: 0. CDR3 protein: CASSSSGRAYNEQFF. The CDR3 coding sequence is TGTGCCAGCAGCTCTAGCGGGAGGGCCTACAATGAGCAGTTCTTC.

This chain links TRBV11-3 with TRBJ2-2; D is undetermined. Germline V gives CDR1 SGHNT, CDR2 YENEEA. The V gene lost 6 bases and the J gene lost 2 bases, with 7 bases spanning the gap. This CDR3 has 13 amino acids. As DNA, the CDR3 is TGTGCCAGCAGTTTTCTTAACACCGGGGAGCTGTTTTTT. Translating it yields CASSFLNTGELFF.

The V gene is TRBV11-2, the J gene TRBJ2-7; perhaps TRBD1 as D (6 bases). The CDR3 runs to 16 residues. CDR1 and CDR2 (germline): SGHAT, FQNNGV. The germline V and J ends were trimmed by 7 bases and 6 bases, with 25 bases remaining between them. In DNA, the CDR3 is TGTGCCAGCACCTTTCCCATCAGTGGACAGTTTTCCGAGCAGTACTTC. It specifies CASTFPISGQFSEQYF.

The chain combines TRBV19 with TRBJ2-5, with 7 bases that match TRBD2. CDR3 length: 18 residues. Germline lookup yields CDR1 LNHDA and CDR2 SQIVND (reference sequence). Trimming at V came to 4 bases and at J to 4 bases, leaving 18 bases not matched to a gene. The CDR3 reads CASSKIFVLVREGETQYF. CDR3 nucleotide sequence: TGTGCCAGTAGTAAGATTTTTGTCCTGGTCAGGGAGGGAGAGACCCAGTACTTC. The entire variable domain, with the rest obtained from reference TRBV19 and TRBJ2-5, is as follows: DGGITQSPKYLFRKEGQNVTLSCEQNLNHDAMYWYRQDPGQGLRLIYYSQIVNDFQKGDIAEGYSVSREKKESFPLTVTSAQKNPTAFYLCASSKIFVLVREGETQYFGPGTRLLVL.

This clone was detected only once. The V gene is TRBV19, the J gene TRBJ2-7, with 10 bases that match TRBD1. The V gene's germline CDR1 is LNHDA and CDR2 SQIVND (reference sequence). Trimming cost V 5 bases and J 4 bases; bases outside gene matches: 8. The CDR3 is made up of 15 amino acids. CDR3 coding DNA: TGTGCCAGTAGTCGGCCCCGACAGGGGGCGTACGAGCAGTACTTC. Its protein product is CASSRPRQGAYEQYF. Together with reference TRBV19 and TRBJ2-7, the CDR3 gives the full variable domain: DGGITQSPKYLFRKEGQNVTLSCEQNLNHDAMYWYRQDPGQGLRLIYYSQIVNDFQKGDIAEGYSVSREKKESFPLTVTSAQKNPTAFYLCASSRPRQGAYEQYFGPGTRLTVT.

This clone was recorded once. The chain recombines TRBV4-1 with TRBJ1-6, with a possible D match to TRBD1 (6 bases). Between the trimmed V and J ends, which lost 0 bases and 7 bases, there was a span of 13 bases. The CDR3 runs to 16 residues. Per germline, CDR1 MGHRA and CDR2 YSYEKL. The CDR3 nucleotides are TGCGCCAGCAGCCAAGATGGCAGGGGATCAAATTCACCCCTCCACTTT. Protein sequence: CASSQDGRGSNSPLHF.

J is TRBJ1-2 and V is TRBV7-3; D is possibly TRBD1 (6 bases). Deletions cut 5 bases from V and 7 bases from J, with 20 bases between. Germline CDR1 and CDR2: SGHTA and FQGTGA. The CDR3 spans 15 residues. Here the CDR3 DNA reads TGTGCCAGCAGCCCCCGCTCGACAGGCCCCCTTGGCTACACCTTC. Translating gives CASSPRSTGPLGYTF.

The genes are TRBV28 and TRBJ1-1; a weak D match, TRBD1 (5 bases). V was clipped by 2 bases and J by 3 bases, with 13 bases between them. The CDR3 runs to 15 residues. The germline gives CDR1 MDHEN, CDR2 SYDVKM. This CDR3 is CASSLGYQGHTEAFF. The CDR3 DNA sequence: TGTGCCAGCAGTTTAGGGTACCAGGGTCACACTGAAGCTTTCTTT.

The chain uses TRBV7-8 and TRBJ1-1, with D perhaps TRBD1 (5 bases). Per germline, CDR1 SGHVS and CDR2 FQNEAQ. This CDR3 has 14 amino acids. With 5 bases removed from V and 5 bases from J, the gap between germline ends came to 15 bases. CDR3 in DNA: TGTGCCAGCAGCCCGGTGGGGGGAGGAACTGAAGCTTTCTTT. It translates to CASSPVGGGTEAFF. Complete variable domain (other parts from reference TRBV7-8 and TRBJ1-1): GAGVSQSPRYKVAKRGQDVALRCDPISGHVSLFWYQQALGQGPEFLTYFQNEAQLDKSGLPSDRFFAERPEGSVSTLKIQRTQQEDSAVYLCASSPVGGGTEAFFGQGTRLTVV.

The V gene is TRBV4-1, the J gene TRBJ1-3; D uncertain. V was clipped by 6 bases and J by 1 base, with 16 bases between them. The CDR3 runs 16 residues. Germline assignment: CDR1 MGHRA and CDR2 YSYEKL. This CDR3 is CASRVSPVQSGNTIYF. CDR3 sequence (DNA): TGCGCCAGCAGGGTCAGTCCAGTCCAATCTGGAAACACCATATATTTT.

CDR3 bases: TGTGCCAGCAGCCAACCCCAGGGAGCGGGCCAGACCGGGGAGCTGTTTTTT. As protein: CASSQPQGAGQTGELFF. V is TRBV4-2 and J is TRBJ2-2; D possibly corresponds to TRBD2 (6 bases). Between the trimmed V and J ends, which lost 2 bases and 5 bases, there was a span of 18 bases. CDR3 length equals 17 residues. Germline CDR1 and CDR2: LGHNA and YNFKEQ.

The chain recombines TRBV5-6 with TRBJ1-2; D may be TRBD1 (5 bases). V lost 4 bases, J lost 3 bases, and 7 bases lay in between. This CDR3 has 12 residues. Germline V CDR1 and CDR2: SGHDT, YYEEEE. The CDR3 bases are TGTGCCAGCAGCGCGGGGGACTATGGCTACACCTTC. This gives the protein CASSAGDYGYTF.

As DNA, the CDR3 is TGCGCCAGCAGCCCGGGGCAGGGGAATCCAACTAATGAAAAACTGTTTTTT. Protein: CASSPGQGNPTNEKLFF. This chain connects TRBV5-1 to TRBJ1-4, with D possibly being TRBD1 (6 bases). The CDR3 is 17 amino acids. Germline V gene data show CDR1 as SGHRS and CDR2 as YFSETQ. The V and J ends lost 4 bases and 0 bases respectively, with 16 bases between them. The full variable domain, in which reference TRBV5-1 and TRBJ1-4 provide the parts outside the CDR3, is KAGVTQTPRYLIKTRGQQVTLSCSPISGHRSVSWYQQTPGQGLQFLFEYFSETQRNKGNFPGRFSGRQFSNSRSEMNVSTLELGDSALYLCASSPGQGNPTNEKLFFGSGTQLSVL.

The J gene is TRBJ2-7, the V gene TRBV4-1; D is undetermined. In germline, CDR1 is MGHRA, CDR2 YSYEKL. V was trimmed by 3 bases and J by 1 base, leaving 7 bases between them. CDR3 length: 13 residues. CDR3 amino acids: CASSHTASYEQYF. The CDR3, as DNA: TGCGCCAGCAGCCACACAGCTTCCTACGAGCAGTACTTC.

The genes are TRBV5-1 and TRBJ2-5; 8 positions agree with TRBD1. CDR1 is SGHRS and CDR2 is YFSETQ in the germline V gene. V shed 0 bases and J 4 bases; nucleotides not matched to a gene: 5. This CDR3 is built from 15 residues. CDR3 amino acids: CASSLGRGLRETQYF. CDR3 coding DNA: TGCGCCAGCAGCTTGGGCAGGGGGCTTCGAGAGACCCAGTACTTC.

This clone was found once. The chain carries TRBV28 and TRBJ2-7, with a possible D match to TRBD1 (6 bases). The CDR3 runs to 13 residues. V lost 8 bases to trimming and J lost 2 bases, with 13 bases between them. From germline, CDR1 is MDHEN and CDR2 SYDVKM. The CDR3: CASASQGPYEQYF. CDR3 bases: TGTGCCAGCGCGTCCCAGGGGCCCTACGAGCAGTACTTC.

The chain is built from TRBV19 and TRBJ1-1; 7 bases match TRBD1. J was trimmed by 1 base and V by 9 bases; bases with no gene match: 17. The CDR3 loop spans 17 amino acids. The V gene's germline CDR1 is LNHDA and CDR2 SQIVND (reference sequence). For the CDR3, the DNA is TGTGCCAGCACTACAGGGGCGTACTCGGTAAAGAACACTGAAGCTTTCTTT. Translating it yields CASTTGAYSVKNTEAFF.

The CDR3 region is CAIREGLGGRETQYF. The CDR3 DNA reads as TGTGCCATCAGGGAGGGACTAGGGGGTCGGGAGACCCAGTACTTC. This rearrangement joins TRBV10-3 to TRBJ2-5; 8 nucleotides agree with TRBD2. This CDR3 has 15 amino acids. Germline CDR1 is ENHRY and CDR2 is SYGVKD. Losses at the gene ends were 6 bases for V and 5 bases for J; bases not matched to a gene: 11.

The chain joins TRBV29-1 to TRBJ2-6; 9 nucleotides line up with TRBD1. The CDR3 contains 15 residues. Per the germline V gene, CDR1 is SQVTM and CDR2 is ANQGSEA. J lost 0 bases, V lost 8 bases, and 5 bases had no gene match. In DNA, the CDR3 is TGCAGCTCCCTGGGACAGGGCTCTGGGGCCAACGTCCTGACTTTC. Translated: CSSLGQGSGANVLTF.

The rearrangement uses TRBV6-4 and TRBJ2-2; D possibly corresponds to TRBD1 (5 bases). This CDR3 region has 16 residues. Trimming took off 3 bases at V and 3 bases at J, with 14 bases between the two ends. Per the germline V gene, CDR1 is MRHNA and CDR2 is SNTAGT. In DNA, the CDR3 is TGTGCCAGCAGTGAGGGTTCTATAGGGGACACCGGGGAGCTGTTTTTT. Amino acids: CASSEGSIGDTGELFF.